The T cell receptor (beta chain) under discussion was sequenced for a study of tumor-infiltrating lymphocytes in primary liver carcinoma. At the level of the study: Subjects presented with primary liver carcinoma managed by surgical resection. Each of the samples returned roughly 3.5 to 7.13 million productive TCRbeta reads (a yield similar across tissue types).

Researchers drew blood RNA from unsorted whole blood and extracted germline DNA as well. The CDR3 is 14 residues long, ends included. Per germline, CDR1 SQVTM and CDR2 ANQGSEA. Concerning this clonotype itself: This is likely a read error, given that the CDR3 carries no conserved phenylalanine or tryptophan at its end. It is unclear where the CDR3 begins or ends on the DNA, so no DNA is shown, and the CDR3 is as TCRdb lists it.

TCR beta cDNA was made from 450 to 550 ng total RNA with a constant-region primer. ARM-PCR, slightly modified, supplied the TCR beta libraries through three nested multiplex PCR rounds. Forward primers for TRBV1-TRBV30 and a C-beta reverse primer served the first two PCR rounds, at about 10 cycles each. TCRdb fed the multiplex PCR reads into MiXCR, producing one record per CDR3 protein. The table records about 200,000 distinct CDR3 sequences, approximately 65% of them present only once. This chain links TRBV29-1 with TRBJ1-1; the D call in the table, TRBD1, was not verified against the DNA. Sequencing was done on a sample of peripheral blood. The clonotype was recovered from a woman in her sixties with primary liver carcinoma and hepatitis B virus infection. CDR3 region: CSAAGGGRGAEAFS.